Detailed here is one T cell receptor (beta chain). Its antigen is undetermined. This CDR3 contains 15 residues. V was pared by 3 bases and J by 3 bases, with 4 bases of the junction left unmatched. Germline values: CDR1 WSHSY, CDR2 SAAADI. This entry comes from a study of beta chain features in type 1 diabetes. Findings and caveats of the study: More deletions and fewer insertions at VDJ junctions were found in patients with type 1 diabetes.

Isolated RNA was reverse transcribed in full, so expressed TCRB transcripts were sequenced. Clones were sequenced by immunoSEQ multiplex PCR, and TCRdb holds only the in-frame ones, with some missing. The sample contains 110,000 to 150,000 clones, 6% to 7.5% of which appear only once. This rearrangement joins TRBV10-2 to TRBJ1-5, with TRBD1 matching 8 bases. What was sequenced was central memory CD4+ T cells from blood. This sequence originates from a woman aged 25 to 45 in good health. The CDR3 is CASSDRQGYNQPQHF. The CDR3 bases are TGCGCCAGCAGTGACCGACAGGGGTACAATCAGCCCCAGCATTTT.